One sample yielded the 25 T cell receptor beta chains listed below, sequenced in a study of tumor and adjacent non-tumor tissue in lung cancer. No cell sorting was done before RNA was extracted from the tissue. A modified ARM-PCR protocol with three rounds of nested PCR amplified TCRbeta. TCRdb re-analysed the multiplex PCR reads in MiXCR, keeping a single row per CDR3 protein. The sample holds more than 95,000 distinct CDR3 sequences; roughly 67% are singletons and the top ten take 10% to 15%. The sequenced material came from lung tumor tissue. These receptors all stem from a man aged 25 to 40 with non-small cell lung cancer.

CDR3 sequence: CSVTWSLTKNIQYF. CDR3 bases: TGCAGCGTGACATGGTCGCTAACCAAAAACATTCAGTACTTC. The chain combines TRBV29-1 with TRBJ2-4; D ambiguous. Germline V lookup: CDR1 SQVTM, CDR2 ANQGSEA. Trimming shortened V by 6 bases and J by 2 bases, and 14 bases separated the two germline ends. This CDR3 has 14 residues. The full variable domain, its missing parts supplied by reference TRBV29-1 and TRBJ2-4, is SAVISQKPSRDICQRGTSLTIQCQVDSQVTMMFWYRQQPGQSLTLIATANQGSEATYESGFVIDKFPISRPNLTFSTLTVSNMSPEDSSIYLCSVTWSLTKNIQYFGAGTRLSVL.

Only one count was recorded for this clonotype. A much larger clone differs by one base, so this may be a read error. This CDR3 fails to terminate in the conserved phenylalanine or tryptophan, so it likely reflects a read error. V gene TRBV20-1 combines with J gene TRBJ2-3, with TRBD2 matching 7 bases. This CDR3 has 15 residues. Per the germline V gene, CDR1 is DFQATT and CDR2 is SNEGSKA (reference sequence). Trimming at V came to 5 bases and at J to 0 bases, leaving 8 bases not matched to a gene. The CDR3 reads CSAWVLAESTDTQYS. CDR3 bases: TGCAGTGCTTGGGTCCTAGCGGAAAGCACAGATACGCAGTATTCT.

In the case of this clonotype: Germline and junction disagree at one end, which may indicate a read error. This chain uses TRBV11-2 with TRBJ1-6; D is uncertain. Germline CDR1 reads SGHAT; CDR2 reads FQNNGV. This CDR3 is built from 14 residues. CDR3 sequence (DNA): TGTGTCAGCGGAACCAACAGCAGGAATTCACCCCTCCACTTT. It translates to CVSGTNSRNSPLHF. Full variable domain (outside the CDR3, taken from reference TRBV11-2 and TRBJ1-6): EAGVAQSPRYKIIEKRQSVAFWCNPISGHATLYWYQQILGQGPKLLIQFQNNGVVDDSQLPKDRFSAERLKGVDSTLKIQPAKLEDSAVYLCVSGTNSRNSPLHFGNGTRLTVT.

Comment on this clonotype: At one end the junction does not follow the germline gene, possibly because of a read error. The chain couples TRBV4-1 to TRBJ2-7; D unresolved. Germline values: CDR1 MGHRA, CDR2 YSYEKL. This CDR3 has 14 residues. CDR3 protein: CASSRVWLSYGQYF. As DNA, the CDR3 is TGCGCCAGCAGCCGAGTCTGGTTATCCTACGGGCAGTACTTC.

Details on this clonotype: This clone may be a read error of a much larger clone one base away. The V gene is TRBV20-1, the J gene TRBJ1-5; D may be TRBD1 (6 bases). The CDR3 is made up of 14 amino acids. The germline V gene has CDR1 DFQATT and CDR2 SNEGSKA (reference sequence). V shed 7 bases and J shed 4 bases, with 17 bases lying between them. The CDR3 sequence is CSVMGGGRNQPQHF. In DNA, the CDR3 is TGCAGTGTGATGGGGGGGGGCAGGAATCAGCCCCAGCATTTT.

About this clonotype itself: The CDR3 ends on some other residue instead of the conserved phenylalanine or tryptophan, so this is likely a read error. The rearrangement links TRBV14 to TRBJ2-1, with D unresolved. Trimming took 0 bases from V and 5 from J, leaving 14 bases between them. Germline assignment: CDR1 SGHDN and CDR2 FVKESK. This CDR3 spans 16 amino acids. This CDR3 is CASSQDKVFLDNEQFL. CDR3 DNA sequence: TGTGCCAGCAGCCAAGATAAAGTTTTTTTGGACAATGAGCAGTTCTTA.

This clonotype was seen a few times. This rearrangement joins TRBV11-2 to TRBJ2-1, with 9 bases fitting TRBD1. The CDR3 is 14 residues long. V trimming: 0 bases; J trimming: 8 bases; junction bases outside the gene matches: 2. From germline, CDR1 is SGHAT and CDR2 FQNNGV. This CDR3 reads CASSLEQGADEQFF. The CDR3, as DNA: TGTGCCAGCAGCTTAGAACAGGGGGCGGATGAGCAGTTCTTC.

Remarks on this clonotype: The junction departs from the called germline gene at one end, perhaps through a read error. The chain is built from TRBV5-4 and TRBJ2-2; 11 bases are shared with TRBD1. Germline V gene sequence: CDR1 SGHNT, CDR2 YYREEE (reference sequence). The CDR3 length is 15 residues. The CDR3 region has the DNA TGTGCCAGCAGCCGGACAGGGGGCGACACCGCGGAGCTGTTTTTT. It is translated as CASSRTGGDTAELFF.

This clonotype has only one observation. The J gene is TRBJ2-5, the V gene TRBV11-2, with D tentatively TRBD1 (6 bases). The ends were cut back, 5 bases at V and 0 bases at J, with 13 bases in the middle. The CDR3 is made up of 15 amino acids. Looked up from germline, CDR1 is SGHAT and CDR2 is FQNNGV. The CDR3 DNA follows: TGTGCCAGCAGCCCCCCCAGGGGACACCAAGAGACCCAGTACTTC. Its protein product is CASSPPRGHQETQYF.

As to this clonotype: It may be a read error: a sequence one base away is much more abundant. The chain is built from TRBV29-1 and TRBJ1-2; maybe TRBD1 (6 bases). Per germline, CDR1 SQVTM and CDR2 ANQGSEA. The germline V and J ends were trimmed by 5 bases and 2 bases, with 12 bases remaining between them. The CDR3 is 13 amino acids. CDR3 region: CSVPGQRNYGYTF. DNA of the CDR3: TGCAGCGTTCCTGGACAGAGGAACTATGGCTACACCTTC.

As regards this clonotype: A much larger clone is a single base away; this may be a read error. V and J are TRBV4-1 and TRBJ2-1, with no clear D. Germline CDR1 is MGHRA and CDR2 is YSYEKL. The CDR3 length is 17 residues. Here the CDR3 reads CASSQNSFESSYNDQFF. As DNA, the CDR3 is TGCGCCAGCAGCCAAAATAGCTTCGAGAGCTCCTACAATGATCAGTTCTTC.

The count of this clonotype is one. Since the CDR3 does not end with the conserved phenylalanine or tryptophan, this likely comes from a read error. The V gene is TRBV4-3, the J gene TRBJ2-3; D tentatively fits TRBD1 or TRBD2 (5 bases each). The V gene's germline CDR1 is LGHNA and CDR2 YSLEER. There are 19 residues in the CDR3. Trimming pared 3 bases from V and 1 base from J, leaving 23 bases between. The CDR3 sequence: CASSHESAGRSMCTDTQYL. The CDR3 DNA sequence: TGCGCCAGCAGCCATGAATCTGCAGGGAGATCTATGTGCACAGATACGCAGTATTTA.

As regards this clonotype: This sequence may be a read error, since a much larger clone differs from it by one base. V gene TRBV5-4 combines with J gene TRBJ2-5, with D unclear. V dropped 5 bases and J dropped 5 bases, with 16 bases sitting between them. CDR1 and CDR2 (germline): SGHNT, YYREEE (reference sequence). This CDR3 region has 14 residues. Written as DNA, the CDR3 is TGTGCCAGCAGGCCGCCTGGATATCGGGAGACCCAGTACTTC. This sequence encodes CASRPPGYRETQYF. Using reference TRBV5-4 and TRBJ2-5 for the parts outside the CDR3, the full variable domain is ETGVTQSPTHLIKTRGQQVTLRCSSQSGHNTVSWYQQALGQGPQFIFQYYREEENGRGNFPPRFSGLQFPNYSSELNVNALELDDSALYLCASRPPGYRETQYFGPGTRLLVL.

Regarding this clonotype: Germline is not matched at one junction end, which may reflect a read error. This chain links TRBV5-1 with TRBJ2-1; tentative D call: TRBD2 (6 bases). This CDR3 comprises 16 residues. Germline V CDR1 and CDR2: SGHRS, YFSETQ. The CDR3 region has the DNA TGCGCCAGCATCTTGGGCGGCGGGAACTCCTACAATGAGCAGTTCTTC. Translation: CASILGGGNSYNEQFF. Combining the CDR3 with reference TRBV5-1 and TRBJ2-1 gives the whole variable domain KAGVTQTPRYLIKTRGQQVTLSCSPISGHRSVSWYQQTPGQGLQFLFEYFSETQRNKGNFPGRFSGRQFSNSRSEMNVSTLELGDSALYLCASILGGGNSYNEQFFGPGTRLTVL.

A remark on this clonotype: The junction shows a germline mismatch at one end, possibly a read error. The V call is TRBV6-2 or TRBV6-3, the J call TRBJ1-1; possible D gene TRBD1, 5 bases. This CDR3 comprises 12 residues. Germline V gives CDR1 MNHEY, CDR2 SVGEGT. CDR3 sequence: CVSSYTGGEAFF. The CDR3 DNA sequence: TGTGTCAGCAGTTACACAGGTGGGGAAGCTTTCTTT.

In its sample, this clonotype was seen many times. The chain joins TRBV4-2 to TRBJ2-3; perhaps TRBD1 as D (5 bases). Trimming cost V 4 bases and J 8 bases, with 16 bases left between them. Germline V gives CDR1 LGHNA, CDR2 YNFKEQ. This CDR3 has 14 residues. The CDR3 spells CASSPGARESTQYF. The DNA of the CDR3 is TGTGCCAGCAGCCCTGGGGCCAGGGAAAGTACGCAGTATTTT.

As regards this clonotype: A read error may produce the germline difference seen at one junction end. V is TRBV11-1 and J is TRBJ2-7; 9 bases line up with TRBD2. The CDR3 has 15 amino acids. Germline V lookup: CDR1 SGHAT, CDR2 FQDESV (reference sequence). CDR3 nucleotides: TGTGCCAGCAGCCGTGGTAGCGGGGGTACCTACAAGCAGTACTTC. The encoded protein is CASSRGSGGTYKQYF.

The J gene is TRBJ1-6, the V gene TRBV12-3 or TRBV12-4; possible D gene TRBD1, 5 bases. CDR3 length: 12 amino acids. V lost 3 bases to trimming and J lost 14 bases, with 11 bases between them. The CDR3 DNA reads as TGTGCCAGCAGTTTTCATCAGGGCTCCCTCCACTTT. It specifies CASSFHQGSLHF.

This chain uses TRBV29-1 with TRBJ2-7; D is possibly TRBD2 (5 bases). The CDR3 spans 12 residues. V lost 8 bases, J lost 1 base, and 12 bases lay in between. CDR1 is SQVTM and CDR2 is ANQGSEA in the germline V gene. The CDR3 nucleotides are TGCAGCTTCGAGGGCACTTCCTACGAGCAGTACTTC. This codes for CSFEGTSYEQYF.

In this sample, this clonotype turned up many times. J is TRBJ2-3 and V is TRBV10-3, with 9 bases fitting TRBD2. The CDR3 is 13 amino acids. Germline V gene lookup returns CDR1 ENHRY and CDR2 SYGVKD. The junction had 4 bases not matched to a gene; V was cut back by 10 bases and J by 2 bases. The CDR3 DNA sequence: TGTGCCACCTTAGCGGGGGCCACAGATACGCAGTATTTT. This encodes CATLAGATDTQYF.

This clonotype was observed at least ten times. This chain links TRBV20-1 with TRBJ2-5; D unclear. The CDR3 is made up of 12 amino acids. CDR1 is DFQATT and CDR2 is SNEGSKA in the germline V gene (reference sequence). V dropped 5 bases and J dropped 0 bases, with 7 bases sitting between them. The CDR3 bases are TGCAGTGCTGTTAGGAACCAAGAGACCCAGTACTTC. This encodes CSAVRNQETQYF.

In regard to this clonotype: The junction departs from the called germline gene at one end, perhaps through a read error. This chain joins TRBV7-9 and TRBJ2-5; 8 bases align to TRBD1. Per germline, CDR1 SEHNR and CDR2 FQNEAQ (reference sequence). This CDR3 is 14 amino acids long. In DNA form, the CDR3 reads TGTGCCAGCAGGATGACAGGGGTGCAAGAGACCCAGTACTTT. It yields the protein CASRMTGVQETQYF.

The gene calls are TRBV12-3 or TRBV12-4 and TRBJ2-1; D unresolved. This CDR3 comprises 12 residues. CDR3 in amino acids: CISSLSLDEQFF. CDR3 DNA: TGTATCAGTAGTTTGTCTTTGGATGAGCAGTTCTTC.

This clonotype has more than one count but fewer than ten. In DNA form, the CDR3 reads TGTGCCAGCAGCCTGACCCAAGAGACCCAGTACTTC. Its protein product is CASSLTQETQYF. The rearrangement links TRBV2 to TRBJ2-5; no clear D gene. The V and J ends lost 6 bases and 1 base respectively, with 6 bases between them. Germline V gives CDR1 SNHLY, CDR2 FYNNEI. The CDR3 spans 12 residues. The full variable domain, with the rest looked up from reference TRBV2 and TRBJ2-5, is EPEVTQTPSHQVTQMGQEVILRCVPISNHLYFYWYRQILGQKVEFLVSFYNNEISEKSEIFDDQFSVERPDGSNFTLKIRSTKLEDSAMYFCASSLTQETQYFGPGTRLLVL.

In this sample, this clonotype turned up a few times. The gene calls are TRBV4-1 and TRBJ2-2; tentatively, D is TRBD2 (5 bases). The CDR3 totals 14 residues. V was trimmed by 0 bases and J by 6 bases, leaving 8 bases between them. Germline CDR1 reads MGHRA; CDR2 reads YSYEKL. CDR3: CASSQERVPGELFF. Written as DNA, the CDR3 is TGCGCCAGCAGCCAAGAGCGGGTGCCCGGGGAGCTGTTTTTT.